This note documents a single T cell receptor (beta chain) sequence. The method was immunoSEQ multiplex PCR; TCRdb's version includes in-frame clones alone and lacks a portion of them. The sample records 75,000 to 100,000 clones, approximately 77% being singletons. This CDR3 spans 17 amino acids. Germline V CDR1 and CDR2: SGHAT, FQDESV (reference sequence). Unmatched junction bases numbered 4, after V lost 0 bases and J lost 7 bases. This specimen belongs to a study of blood T cell repertoires in COVID-19. This rearrangement joins TRBV11-1 to TRBJ2-1, with 15 nucleotides matching TRBD2. Sequenced material: peripheral blood. This TCR came from a woman of 80 years or more with acute or convalescent COVID-19. CDR3 loop: CASSLARGLAGGNEQFF. The CDR3 nucleotides read TGTGCCAGCAGCTTAGCGCGGGGACTAGCGGGAGGTAATGAGCAGTTCTTC.